The 14 T cell receptor beta chains presented below share a single source sample, sequenced in a study of T cells in Graves' hyperthyroidism and ophthalmopathy. From RNA transcripts, TCR beta CDR3 regions were amplified. Primed by the HTBI set, a first-round RT-PCR was run on the TCR CDR3. TCRdb reprocessed the multiplex PCR reads with MiXCR, giving one entry per CDR3 protein. The data show under 550,000 distinct CDR3 sequences, roughly 15% seen once. The sequenced material came from blood. These receptors were taken from a woman under 30 with Graves' hyperthyroidism.

The sample holds many counts of this clonotype. The chain is built from TRBV28 and TRBJ1-1; D may be TRBD1 (5 bases). This CDR3 is 14 amino acids long. Germline V lookup: CDR1 MDHEN, CDR2 SYDVKM. Between the trimmed V and J ends, which lost 5 bases and 1 base, there was a span of 11 bases. The CDR3: CASSPPGKNTEAFF. DNA for the CDR3: TGTGCCAGCAGTCCCCCAGGGAAGAACACTGAAGCTTTCTTT.

This clonotype was counted at least ten times. CDR3 residues: CASSFRGAGGKNEQFF. CDR3 nucleotides: TGTGCCAGCAGTTTCCGCGGAGCGGGAGGGAAGAATGAGCAGTTCTTC. This chain uses TRBV28 with TRBJ2-1; 10 nucleotides line up with TRBD2. V lost 3 bases and J lost 7; bases outside the gene matches: 9. Germline CDR1 MDHEN, CDR2 SYDVKM. CDR3 length: 16 residues.

This clonotype was recorded at least ten times. One junction end does not reproduce the germline sequence, and a read error may be involved. The CDR3 protein is CASSPQGSNYGYTF. The CDR3 bases are TGTGCCAGCAGTCCACAGGGGTCGAACTATGGCTACACCTTC. The V gene is TRBV5-1, the J gene TRBJ1-2; TRBD1 agrees at 7 bases. The CDR3 runs 14 residues. CDR1 is SGHRS, CDR2 YFSETQ, per germline.

This clonotype was seen many times. The genes are TRBV12-3 or TRBV12-4 and TRBJ1-5; D gene unclear. The CDR3 sequence is 13 residues long. Trimming stripped 3 bases from V and 8 bases from J, with 11 bases between. The CDR3 DNA is TGTGCCAGCAGTTTTCAAAGGCTCGAGCCCCAGCATTTT. Translated: CASSFQRLEPQHF.

In this sample, this clonotype turned up a few times. The chain is built from TRBV18 and TRBJ2-7, with D perhaps TRBD2 (5 bases). Germline-derived CDR1 and CDR2 are KGHSH and LQKENI. The V end was cut by 3 bases, the J end by 0 bases, with 18 bases between. The CDR3 loop spans 17 amino acids. CDR3 in DNA: TGTGCCAGCTCACCCCTTCCGGGAACCTCTATCTCCTACGAGCAGTACTTC. It is translated as CASSPLPGTSISYEQYF.

This clonotype occurred many times. This chain links TRBV28 with TRBJ2-7; D uncertain. The germline V and J ends were trimmed by 8 bases and 1 base, with 12 bases remaining between them. Germline V gives CDR1 MDHEN, CDR2 SYDVKM. The CDR3 has 13 residues. The CDR3 loop reads CASETDESYEQYF. The CDR3 nucleotides are TGTGCCAGCGAGACGGACGAGTCCTACGAGCAGTACTTC.

This clonotype has more than one count but fewer than ten. The rearrangement joins TRBV27 to TRBJ2-2; TRBD2 aligns across 10 bases. The CDR3 runs 15 residues. V was clipped by 6 bases and J by 3 bases; unmatched bases: 4. Germline CDR1 is MNHEY and CDR2 is SMNVEV (reference sequence). The CDR3 loop is CASSKREGDTGELFF. The DNA of the CDR3 is TGTGCCAGCAGCAAGCGGGAGGGCGACACCGGGGAGCTGTTTTTT.

This rearrangement joins TRBV5-1 to TRBJ2-2; 7 bases align to TRBD1. The germline CDR1 and CDR2 sequences are SGHRS and YFSETQ. V dropped 4 bases and J dropped 1; count of bases not matched to a gene: 4. This CDR3 is built from 15 residues. CDR3 DNA: TGCGCCAGCAGCCAGAGGACAGGGAACACCGGGGAGCTGTTTTTT. Amino acid sequence: CASSQRTGNTGELFF.

This clonotype was picked up one time. The CDR3 here is CASSFRTGGYNSPLHF. The CDR3 DNA reads as TGTGCCAGCAGCTTCCGGACAGGGGGCTATAATTCACCCCTCCACTTT. The chain has TRBV11-1 and TRBJ1-6; 10 bases map to TRBD1. The CDR3 contains 16 residues. CDR1 and CDR2 (germline): SGHAT, FQDESV (reference sequence). After removal of 3 bases from V and 3 bases from J, the junction contained 2 bases not matched to a gene.

This clonotype was detected only a few times. V is TRBV3-1 and J is TRBJ1-2; D not resolved. V was clipped by 0 bases and J by 2 bases, with 7 bases between them. CDR3 length equals 14 residues. The germline V gene has CDR1 LGHDT and CDR2 YNNKEL (reference sequence). CDR3 coding DNA: TGTGCCAGCAGCCAAGATTCGGGGAACTATGGCTACACCTTC. This sequence encodes CASSQDSGNYGYTF.

This clonotype was seen repeatedly, ten times or more. CDR3 bases: TGTGCCAGCAGTGATAGCCGTTTTTCTGAGCAGTTCTTC. This codes for CASSDSRFSEQFF. The rearrangement links TRBV6-1 to TRBJ2-1, with D unresolved. The CDR3 length is 13 residues. Germline values: CDR1 MNHNS, CDR2 SASEGT. V was pared by 3 bases and J by 9 bases, with 12 bases between.

The chain joins TRBV5-1 to TRBJ2-2; D not certain. Trimming took 0 bases from V and 5 from J, leaving 11 bases between them. Germline assignment: CDR1 SGHRS and CDR2 YFSETQ. CDR3 length: 15 residues. CDR3 region: CASSLAGAQTGELFF. The CDR3 region has the DNA TGCGCCAGCAGCTTGGCGGGCGCACAAACCGGGGAGCTGTTTTTT. The variable domain in full, completed from reference TRBV5-1 and TRBJ2-2, reads KAGVTQTPRYLIKTRGQQVTLSCSPISGHRSVSWYQQTPGQGLQFLFEYFSETQRNKGNFPGRFSGRQFSNSRSEMNVSTLELGDSALYLCASSLAGAQTGELFFGEGSRLTVL.

This clonotype was counted many times. The chain links TRBV28 to TRBJ2-1, with 12 positions matching TRBD2. V shed 4 bases and J 2 bases; nucleotides not matched to a gene: 3. Germline V CDR1 and CDR2: MDHEN, SYDVKM. This CDR3 spans 16 amino acids. CDR3 region: CASSSTSGGPYNEQFF. CDR3 DNA: TGTGCCAGCAGTTCGACTAGCGGGGGACCCTACAATGAGCAGTTCTTC.

The chain recombines TRBV28 with TRBJ2-7; D is unclear. V lost 7 bases and J lost 9, with 25 bases in between. Germline CDR1 reads MDHEN; CDR2 reads SYDVKM. This CDR3 has 15 residues. CDR3 sequence: CASNPLVRVSSGQYF. CDR3 DNA: TGTGCCAGCAACCCGCTGGTAAGGGTCTCATCCGGGCAGTACTTC.